The next 26 T cell receptor beta chains were all read from a single sample in a study of T cells in localized non-small cell lung cancer. Repertoires were generated with immunoSEQ multiplex PCR, while TCRdb's copy carries only in-frame clones and drops some. The table lists some 72,000 clones, roughly 86% of them singletons, with under 3.5% in the top ten. The material was peripheral blood, obtained before any cancer treatment. The receptors here all came from a man aged 35 to 70 with stage I lung adenocarcinoma.

This chain joins TRBV5-5 and TRBJ2-2; the D is unclear. The CDR3 runs 14 residues. Between the trimmed V and J ends, which lost 1 base and 2 bases, there was a span of 6 bases. Per the germline V gene, CDR1 is SGHKS and CDR2 is YYEKEE (reference sequence). The CDR3 DNA sequence: TGTGCCAGCAGCTTGAGACACAACACCGGGGAGCTGTTTTTT. Amino acid sequence: CASSLRHNTGELFF.

The rearrangement uses TRBV18 and TRBJ1-1; TRBD1 matches at 10 bases. Germline CDR1 is KGHSH and CDR2 is LQKENI. V was pared by 0 bases and J by 5 bases, with 6 bases of the junction left unmatched. CDR3 length equals 16 residues. Here the CDR3 DNA reads TGTGCCAGCTCACCACCGCGGGACAGGGGTGGGACTGAAGCTTTCTTT. Its protein is CASSPPRDRGGTEAFF.

This clone was seen only a few times. CDR3 sequence (DNA): TGCGCCAGCAGCACAGGGAAGTTCGGCTACACCTTC. Translated: CASSTGKFGYTF. This chain connects TRBV5-1 to TRBJ1-2; a possible D gene is TRBD1 (6 bases). This CDR3 is built from 12 residues. Looked up from germline, CDR1 is SGHRS and CDR2 is YFSETQ. V lost 4 bases to trimming and J lost 8 bases, with 12 bases between them.

Only one count was recorded for this clone. This chain uses TRBV30 with TRBJ2-1; possibly TRBD1 for D (5 bases). The length of the CDR3 is 12 residues. Germline V gene sequence: CDR1 GTSNPN, CDR2 SVGIG (reference sequence). Deletions cut 8 bases from V and 10 bases from J, with 18 bases between. The CDR3 loop reads CAGRVGAREQFF. In DNA form, the CDR3 reads TGTGCCGGTAGGGTTGGGGCAAGGGAGCAGTTCTTC.

This clone was seen only a few times. The rearrangement uses TRBV30 and TRBJ1-1, with a weak D call TRBD1 (6 bases). V was shortened by 2 bases and J by 7 bases, with 17 bases between the two germline ends. Looked up from germline, CDR1 is GTSNPN and CDR2 is SVGIG (reference sequence). The CDR3 is 14 amino acids. In DNA, the CDR3 is TGTGCCTGGAGTCGGCCAGGACGGGGGCTTGAAGCTTTCTTT. This translates into CAWSRPGRGLEAFF.

This chain links TRBV7-2 with TRBJ1-2; D may be TRBD1 (6 bases). CDR1 and CDR2 (germline): SGHTA, FQGNSA. The CDR3 covers 17 residues. V was cut by 5 bases and J by 3 bases, with 22 bases left in between. Here the CDR3 DNA reads TGTGCCAGCAGCCCCCGTACCCGGGGGACACCCTACTATGGCTACACCTTC. Encoded protein: CASSPRTRGTPYYGYTF.

The rearrangement uses TRBV5-1 and TRBJ1-1; maybe TRBD1 (5 bases). Germline V gene sequence: CDR1 SGHRS, CDR2 YFSETQ. The CDR3 extends over 15 amino acids. V shed 4 bases and J shed 5 bases, with 18 bases lying between them. The CDR3 protein is CASSLAGREGTEAFF. The DNA for the CDR3 is TGCGCCAGCAGCCTCGCCGGCAGGGAGGGAACTGAAGCTTTCTTT.

This clone was seen a single time. The chain has TRBV5-1 and TRBJ1-3; no definite D call. The V end was cut by 5 bases, the J end by 4 bases, with 10 bases between. The CDR3 loop spans 13 amino acids. The germline V gene has CDR1 SGHRS and CDR2 YFSETQ. This CDR3 is CASRHLGGNTIYF. CDR3 DNA sequence: TGCGCCAGCAGGCATCTAGGGGGAAACACCATATATTTT.

The chain recombines TRBV30 with TRBJ1-5, with a tentative D call TRBD1 (5 bases). V shed 3 bases and J shed 5 bases, with 11 bases lying between them. This CDR3 has 13 residues. Per germline, CDR1 GTSNPN and CDR2 SVGIG (reference sequence). This CDR3 reads CAWRGRGHQPQHF. CDR3 DNA: TGTGCCTGGAGGGGACGGGGCCATCAGCCCCAGCATTTT.

The V and J genes are TRBV4-1 and TRBJ2-6, with 7 bases lining up with TRBD1. Germline loops: CDR1 MGHRA, CDR2 YSYEKL. Losses at the gene ends were 0 bases for V and 0 bases for J; bases not matched to a gene: 2. The CDR3 covers 17 residues. The DNA for the CDR3 is TGCGCCAGCAGCCAAGAGGGGACAGTCTCTGGGGCCAACGTCCTGACTTTC. Residues: CASSQEGTVSGANVLTF.

This clone was found a few times. This chain connects TRBV6-5 to TRBJ2-7; D possibly corresponds to TRBD1 (5 bases). The CDR3 is 12 residues long. The germline CDR1 and CDR2 sequences are MNHEY and SVGAGI. V dropped 6 bases and J dropped 7 bases, with 13 bases sitting between them. The DNA for the CDR3 is TGTGCCAGCAGATCAGGGAAATCGGAGCAGTACTTC. It encodes CASRSGKSEQYF.

The rearrangement joins TRBV9 to TRBJ2-1, with 10 bases matching TRBD1. The CDR3 sequence is 16 residues long. Losses at the gene ends were 4 bases for V and 5 bases for J; bases not matched to a gene: 9. Germline V gene lookup returns CDR1 SGDLS and CDR2 YYNGEE. CDR3: CASSSHRDRGNNEQFF. The CDR3 DNA reads as TGTGCCAGCAGCTCGCACCGGGACAGGGGAAACAATGAGCAGTTCTTC.

The chain links TRBV4-3 to TRBJ2-2, with D perhaps TRBD1 or TRBD2 (5 bases each). V was cut by 1 base and J by 6 bases, with 12 bases left in between. The germline gives CDR1 LGHNA, CDR2 YSLEER. The CDR3 totals 15 residues. CDR3 protein: CASSQASRGAGELFF. In DNA, the CDR3 is TGCGCCAGCAGCCAAGCTTCGAGGGGAGCCGGGGAGCTGTTTTTT.

The chain has TRBV5-1 and TRBJ1-3; the D gene is possibly TRBD1 (6 bases). Per germline, CDR1 SGHRS and CDR2 YFSETQ. The CDR3 loop spans 14 amino acids. Trimming shortened V by 3 bases and J by 4 bases, and 11 bases separated the two germline ends. CDR3 DNA sequence: TGCGCCAGCAGCTCAGGGGCGCGGGGAAACACCATATATTTT. Protein sequence: CASSSGARGNTIYF.

The chain has TRBV6-6 and TRBJ1-1; no reliable D call. Per germline, CDR1 MNHNY and CDR2 SVGAGI (reference sequence). Deletions cut 6 bases from V and 5 bases from J, with 22 bases between. CDR3 length: 16 residues. CDR3 region: CASSPTGSLRLTEAFF. DNA of the CDR3: TGTGCCAGCAGCCCTACCGGGTCCCTACGGTTAACTGAAGCTTTCTTT.

This chain connects TRBV7-9 to TRBJ2-1; no firm D call. The CDR3 is made up of 15 amino acids. Germline V gene data show CDR1 as SEHNR and CDR2 as FQNEAQ (reference sequence). V was trimmed by 3 bases and J by 0 bases, leaving 9 bases between them. CDR3 residues: CASSLGLDSYNEQFF. In DNA, the CDR3 is TGTGCCAGCAGCTTGGGGTTGGACTCCTACAATGAGCAGTTCTTC.

The genes are TRBV6-6 and TRBJ2-3; D is unresolved. Germline V gives CDR1 MNHNY, CDR2 SVGAGI (reference sequence). The ends were cut back, 2 bases at V and 1 base at J, with 7 bases in the middle. The CDR3 is 14 amino acids. The CDR3 reads CASSYRGRTDTQYF. CDR3 DNA: TGTGCCAGCAGTTACCGAGGCCGCACAGATACGCAGTATTTT.

This chain links TRBV5-1 with TRBJ2-7; possibly TRBD1 for D (5 bases). V was pared by 4 bases and J by 5 bases, with 19 bases between. CDR1 is SGHRS and CDR2 is YFSETQ in the germline V gene. This CDR3 is built from 15 residues. The CDR3 sequence: CASSLSRARGDEQYF. CDR3 nucleotides: TGCGCCAGCAGCCTCTCCAGGGCCCGTGGGGACGAGCAGTACTTC.

V is TRBV7-9 and J is TRBJ1-4; D remains ambiguous. CDR1 and CDR2 from the germline V gene are SEHNR and FQNEAQ (reference sequence). V lost 0 bases to trimming and J lost 4 bases, with 9 bases between them. The CDR3 totals 15 residues. The CDR3 nucleotides read TGTGCCAGCAGCTTAGCGGCCCAGGTTAATGAAAAACTGTTTTTT. It encodes CASSLAAQVNEKLFF.

The chain joins TRBV27 to TRBJ2-5, with 8 bases lining up with TRBD1. The CDR3 totals 14 residues. Trimming removed 2 bases from V and 4 bases from J; junction bases left unmatched: 3. The germline V gene has CDR1 MNHEY and CDR2 SMNVEV (reference sequence). CDR3 sequence reads: CASSLGTGGETQYF. The DNA of the CDR3 is TGTGCCAGCAGTTTAGGCACAGGGGGAGAGACCCAGTACTTC.

This clone appeared a single time. The junction shows a germline mismatch at one end, possibly a read error. The chain carries TRBV5-1 and TRBJ2-3; TRBD2 aligns across 10 bases. CDR3 size: 19 residues. CDR1 is SGHRS, CDR2 YFSETQ, per germline. In DNA, the CDR3 is TGCGCCAGCAGTTTGGATTATGGGGAGCGGGAGGGCAGTACAGATACGCAGTATTTT. This codes for CASSLDYGEREGSTDTQYF.

This clone was seen only a few times. The chain carries TRBV7-8 and TRBJ1-5; D is unresolved. The CDR3 runs to 15 residues. V was clipped by 0 bases and J by 0 bases, with 6 bases between them. The germline CDR1 and CDR2 sequences are SGHVS and FQNEAQ. In DNA, the CDR3 is TGTGCCAGCAGCTTAGCGGAAGTTAGCAATCAGCCCCAGCATTTT. Translation: CASSLAEVSNQPQHF.

The V call is TRBV9, the J call TRBJ1-3; D is unresolved. Germline assignment: CDR1 SGDLS and CDR2 YYNGEE. With 3 bases removed from V and 5 bases from J, the gap between germline ends came to 9 bases. The CDR3 runs 13 residues. The CDR3 is CASSGTHRNTIYF. The CDR3 DNA sequence: TGTGCCAGCAGCGGGACTCATAGAAACACCATATATTTT.

This sequence joins TRBV6-5 and TRBJ1-2, with 7 positions matching TRBD1. The germline CDR1 and CDR2 sequences are MNHEY and SVGAGI. The CDR3 runs 16 residues. Trimming removed 2 bases from V and 5 bases from J; junction bases left unmatched: 11. CDR3: CASSYPGQEIKYGYTF. The CDR3 nucleotides read TGTGCCAGCAGTTACCCAGGACAGGAGATTAAGTATGGCTACACCTTC.

This rearrangement joins TRBV9 to TRBJ2-3, with 16 nucleotides matching TRBD2. J was trimmed by 3 bases and V by 3 bases; bases with no gene match: 7. The CDR3 sequence is 18 residues long. Germline loops: CDR1 SGDLS, CDR2 YYNGEE. The CDR3 here is CASSEGLAGGPGTDTQYF. In nucleotides, the CDR3 is TGTGCCAGCAGCGAGGGACTAGCGGGGGGGCCAGGGACAGATACGCAGTATTTT.

The chain combines TRBV6-1 with TRBJ1-4, with D possibly matching TRBD1 (6 bases). The CDR3 is 13 residues long. The V end was cut by 6 bases, the J end by 13 bases, with 18 bases between. Germline values: CDR1 MNHNS, CDR2 SASEGT. This chain's CDR3 is CASSQVGGTGLFF. CDR3 coding DNA: TGTGCCAGCAGCCAAGTAGGGGGGACGGGACTGTTTTTT.